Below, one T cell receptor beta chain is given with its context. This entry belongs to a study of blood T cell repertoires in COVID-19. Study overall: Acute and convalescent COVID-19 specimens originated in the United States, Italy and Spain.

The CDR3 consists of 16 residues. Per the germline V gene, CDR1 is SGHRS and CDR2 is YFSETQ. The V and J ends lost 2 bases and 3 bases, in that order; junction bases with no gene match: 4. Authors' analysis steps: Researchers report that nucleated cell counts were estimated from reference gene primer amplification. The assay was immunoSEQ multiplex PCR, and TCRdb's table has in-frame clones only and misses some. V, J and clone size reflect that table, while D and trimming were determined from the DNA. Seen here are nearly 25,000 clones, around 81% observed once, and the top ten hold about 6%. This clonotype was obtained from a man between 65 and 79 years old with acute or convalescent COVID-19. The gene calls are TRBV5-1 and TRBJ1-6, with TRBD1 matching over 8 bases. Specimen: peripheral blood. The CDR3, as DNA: TGCGCCAGCAGCTTTTCAGGACAGGGCTATAATTCACCCCTCCACTTT. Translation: CASSFSGQGYNSPLHF.